This is a list of T cell receptor beta chains from one sample in a study of spatial heterogeneity in lung cancer. TCRdb re-called the 5' RACE reads through MiXCR, storing one row per CDR3 protein. The sample lists about 5,700 distinct CDR3 sequences; over 20% were seen once. Sequencing was performed on lung tumor tissue, taken at surgery. The receptors derive from a male donor with early-stage non-small cell lung cancer. Each CDR3 is given with its conserved first and last residue. D genes are given only for firm matches.

v_gene	d_gene	j_gene	CDR3aa
TRBV7-6	TRBD1	TRBJ2-7	CASTPGAGGLYEQYF
TRBV12-3/TRBV12-4	-	TRBJ1-5	CASTPGFYQPQHF
TRBV29-1	TRBD2	TRBJ2-1	CSVGTSGNEQFF
TRBV7-3	TRBD1	TRBJ2-5	CASSPKDRDGGETQYF
TRBV9	-	TRBJ1-1	CASSVDLTNTEAFF
TRBV18	-	TRBJ1-3	CASSPWEQVSGNTIYF
TRBV18	-	TRBJ1-5	CASSSEDNQPQHF
TRBV12-3/TRBV12-4	-	TRBJ2-6	CASSLGLGANVLTF
TRBV3-1	-	TRBJ1-4	CASSPHSYRGGEEKLFF
TRBV6-1	-	TRBJ1-1	CASSVTDNTEAFF
TRBV2	TRBD1	TRBJ2-1	CASSAQGTGAQEQFF
TRBV29-1	-	TRBJ2-7	CSVEGFSYEQYF
TRBV5-4	-	TRBJ2-1	CASSLGGDSTYNEQFF
TRBV6-6	-	TRBJ2-3	CASSIISPHTQYF
TRBV5-5	TRBD2	TRBJ2-7	CASSKTSAPYEQYF
TRBV10-3	TRBD1	TRBJ1-1	CAISLTGESEAFF
TRBV14	-	TRBJ1-1	CASSARMNTEAFF
TRBV7-6	-	TRBJ2-1	CASSRTASSYNEQFF
TRBV6-1	-	TRBJ2-3	CASSDLQAVGTDTQYF
TRBV7-9	-	TRBJ2-2	CASSPPGRNTGELFF
TRBV11-2	-	TRBJ2-6	CASSSGGSSSGANVLTF
TRBV18	-	TRBJ2-5	CASSPPEETQYF
TRBV10-2	-	TRBJ1-1	CASSDFRQNTEAFF
TRBV28	-	TRBJ2-5	CASSSPGRAGQETQYF
TRBV18	-	TRBJ2-7	CASSPPDRPGREQYF
TRBV4-3	-	TRBJ2-1	CASSSGSSSYNEQFF
TRBV29-1	-	TRBJ2-5	CSVARLRQETQYF
TRBV5-1	-	TRBJ1-6	CASSLALAGQGSPLHF
TRBV5-4	TRBD2	TRBJ2-3	CASSLNSGRVTDTQYF
TRBV5-1	-	TRBJ2-3	CASSPEGAGFDTQYF
TRBV6-5	TRBD2	TRBJ2-4	CASSNRGGDLAKNIQYF
TRBV10-1	-	TRBJ2-1	CASSSLWTGPGGNEQFF
TRBV12-3/TRBV12-4	-	TRBJ1-4	CASSPGQRWNEKLFF
TRBV3-1	-	TRBJ1-2	CASSKAQGSGRYGYTF
TRBV7-2	-	TRBJ2-7	CASSTRGNEQYF
TRBV29-1	-	TRBJ2-6	CSAGTAGANVLTF